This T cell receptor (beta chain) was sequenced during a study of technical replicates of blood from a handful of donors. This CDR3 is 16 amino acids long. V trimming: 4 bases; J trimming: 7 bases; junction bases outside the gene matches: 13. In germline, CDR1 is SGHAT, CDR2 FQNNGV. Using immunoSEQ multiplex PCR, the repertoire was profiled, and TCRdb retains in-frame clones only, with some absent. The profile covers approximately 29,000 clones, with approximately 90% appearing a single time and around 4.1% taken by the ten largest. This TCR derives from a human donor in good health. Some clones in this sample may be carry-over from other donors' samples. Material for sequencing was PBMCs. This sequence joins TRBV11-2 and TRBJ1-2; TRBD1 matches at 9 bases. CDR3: CASSSLSGTGHRGYTF. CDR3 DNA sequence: TGTGCCAGCAGCTCTCTCTCCGGGACAGGGCACCGTGGCTACACCTTC.